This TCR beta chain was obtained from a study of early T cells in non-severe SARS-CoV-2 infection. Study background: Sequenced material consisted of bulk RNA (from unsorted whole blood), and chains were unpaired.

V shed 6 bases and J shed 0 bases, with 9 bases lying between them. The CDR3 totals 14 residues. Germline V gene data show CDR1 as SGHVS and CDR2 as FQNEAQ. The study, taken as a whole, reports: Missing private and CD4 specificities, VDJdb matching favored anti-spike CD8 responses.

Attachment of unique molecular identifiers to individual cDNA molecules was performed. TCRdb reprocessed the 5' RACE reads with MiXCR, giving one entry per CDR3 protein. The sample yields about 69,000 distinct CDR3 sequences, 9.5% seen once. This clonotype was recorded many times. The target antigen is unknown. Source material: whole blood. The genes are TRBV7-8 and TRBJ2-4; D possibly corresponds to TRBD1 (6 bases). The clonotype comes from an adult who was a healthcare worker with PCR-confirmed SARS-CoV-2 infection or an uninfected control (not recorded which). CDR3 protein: CASSIQGAKNIQYF. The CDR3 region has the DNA TGTGCCAGCAGTATACAGGGAGCCAAAAACATTCAGTACTTC. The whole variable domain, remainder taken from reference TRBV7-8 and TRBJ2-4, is GAGVSQSPRYKVAKRGQDVALRCDPISGHVSLFWYQQALGQGPEFLTYFQNEAQLDKSGLPSDRFFAERPEGSVSTLKIQRTQQEDSAVYLCASSIQGAKNIQYFGAGTRLSVL.